Listed here are 12 T cell receptor beta chains from one sample, sequenced in a study of CD8 T cells in ankylosing spondylitis. General study results and limits: A TCR beta motif made of fewer than ten highly homologous variants seemed typical of ankylosing spondylitis blood.

In TCRdb, the 5' RACE reads were re-called with MiXCR into one record per CDR3 protein. The sample includes hundreds of thousands of distinct CDR3 sequences, 15% to 20% of them seen just once. No antigen is known for these receptors. The material sequenced was blood, either unsorted or a sorted T cell fraction (not recorded which). The source is a male donor with ankylosing spondylitis.

This clonotype was observed a few times. Here the CDR3 reads CSAQTFSGNTIYF. CDR3 sequence (DNA): TGCAGTGCCCAGACGTTCTCTGGAAACACCATATATTTT. The chain couples TRBV20-1 to TRBJ1-3; D unresolved. CDR1 and CDR2 (germline): DFQATT, SNEGSKA (reference sequence). The CDR3 consists of 13 residues. With 6 bases removed from V and 0 bases from J, the gap between germline ends came to 9 bases.

This chain joins TRBV4-2 and TRBJ1-5; TRBD1 is a possible D gene (6 bases). Trimming removed 0 bases from V and 7 bases from J, with 16 bases in between. The CDR3 length is 16 residues. Germline values: CDR1 LGHNA, CDR2 YNFKEQ. CDR3 loop: CASSQELQGRRQPQHF. The DNA of the CDR3 is TGTGCCAGCAGCCAAGAATTGCAGGGGCGCAGACAGCCCCAGCATTTT.

This sequence joins TRBV28 and TRBJ2-1; TRBD1 might be the D (5 bases). The germline CDR1 and CDR2 sequences are MDHEN and SYDVKM. V was cut by 2 bases and J by 5 bases, with 28 bases left in between. CDR3 length: 20 residues. The CDR3 nucleotides are TGTGCCAGCAGTTTAATGGTTGGACACCAGGCGCCGGAGCCAAACAATGAGCAGTTCTTC. Its translation is CASSLMVGHQAPEPNNEQFF. The whole variable domain, filled in from reference TRBV28 and TRBJ2-1, reads DVKVTQSSRYLVKRTGEKVFLECVQDMDHENMFWYRQDPGLGLRLIYFSYDVKMKEKGDIPEGYSVSREKKERFSLILESASTNQTSMYLCASSLMVGHQAPEPNNEQFFGPGTRLTVL.

J is TRBJ1-3 and V is TRBV20-1; D gene unclear. In germline, CDR1 is DFQATT, CDR2 SNEGSKA (reference sequence). V was clipped by 0 bases and J by 9 bases, with 12 bases between them. CDR3 length equals 13 residues. CDR3 in amino acids: CSARDPLPSTIYF. The DNA of the CDR3 is TGCAGTGCTAGAGATCCCCTCCCCAGCACCATATATTTT.

A word on this clonotype: Because it lacks the conserved phenylalanine or tryptophan at the end, this CDR3 is likely a read error. J is TRBJ2-7 and V is TRBV20-1; 7 bases are a match to TRBD2. CDR1 DFQATT and CDR2 SNEGSKA come from the germline V gene (reference sequence). CDR3 length: 15 residues. J was trimmed by 3 bases and V by 1 base; bases with no gene match: 9. CDR3 protein: CSARVGLGGSYEQYC. CDR3 DNA sequence: TGCAGTGCTAGAGTGGGGCTTGGCGGGAGCTACGAGCAGTACTGC.

The rearrangement uses TRBV10-3 and TRBJ2-5; D ambiguous. V was shortened by 4 bases and J by 4 bases, with 7 bases between the two germline ends. Germline V gives CDR1 ENHRY, CDR2 SYGVKD. The CDR3 runs to 12 residues. The CDR3 loop reads CAISGDGETQYF. CDR3 bases: TGTGCCATCAGTGGGGATGGAGAGACCCAGTACTTC.

The chain recombines TRBV7-3 with TRBJ2-3; 9 bases are a match to TRBD1. Germline V gene lookup returns CDR1 SGHTA and CDR2 FQGTGA. There are 16 residues in the CDR3. Losses at the gene ends were 2 bases for V and 5 bases for J; bases not matched to a gene: 8. The CDR3 bases are TGTGCCAGCAGCTTACTATACAGGGGGCGTTTAGATACGCAGTATTTT. This sequence encodes CASSLLYRGRLDTQYF.

In its sample, this clonotype was seen many times. V gene TRBV10-3 combines with J gene TRBJ2-3; the D gene is possibly TRBD1 (6 bases). With 8 bases removed from V and 2 bases from J, the gap between germline ends came to 11 bases. Germline V CDR1 and CDR2: ENHRY, SYGVKD. The CDR3 length is 13 residues. The chain's CDR3 is CAIRDIHTDTQYF. The CDR3 DNA sequence: TGTGCCATCCGGGACATACACACAGATACGCAGTATTTT.

This clonotype occurred a few times. The CDR3 here is CASNRLNTEAFF. The CDR3 bases are TGTGCCAGCAACAGGCTGAACACTGAAGCTTTCTTT. The genes are TRBV6-1 and TRBJ1-1, with a tentative D call TRBD1 (5 bases). Trimming took 7 bases from V and 0 from J, leaving 6 bases between them. From germline, CDR1 is MNHNS and CDR2 SASEGT. The CDR3 spans 12 residues.

CDR3 sequence (DNA): TGTGCCAGCAGCTTAGGGGACCCTCCTTACGAGCAGTACTTC. It codes for CASSLGDPPYEQYF. The chain joins TRBV11-2 to TRBJ2-7; D may correspond to TRBD1 or TRBD2 (5 bases each). Looked up from germline, CDR1 is SGHAT and CDR2 is FQNNGV. The CDR3 spans 14 residues. Trimming pared 1 base from V and 4 bases from J, leaving 11 bases between.

The V gene is TRBV6-2 or TRBV6-3, the J gene TRBJ2-1; TRBD2 matches 7 bases. Per germline, CDR1 MNHEY and CDR2 SVGEGT. The CDR3 is 15 amino acids. V dropped 5 bases and J dropped 9; count of bases not matched to a gene: 13. Written as DNA, the CDR3 is TGTGCCAGCAGTAGTTCTAGCGGCCCAAGGGGTGAGCAGTTCTTC. This encodes CASSSSSGPRGEQFF.

V is TRBV4-3 and J is TRBJ2-3, with 12 positions matching TRBD2. After removal of 0 bases from V and 4 bases from J, the junction contained 14 bases not matched to a gene. CDR1 and CDR2 from the germline V gene are LGHNA and YSLEER. The CDR3 is 20 residues long. The CDR3 nucleotides are TGCGCCAGCAGCCAAGAAGACAGGCCCCCTAGCGGGAGGGCCGCAGATACGCAGTATTTT. Its protein is CASSQEDRPPSGRAADTQYF.